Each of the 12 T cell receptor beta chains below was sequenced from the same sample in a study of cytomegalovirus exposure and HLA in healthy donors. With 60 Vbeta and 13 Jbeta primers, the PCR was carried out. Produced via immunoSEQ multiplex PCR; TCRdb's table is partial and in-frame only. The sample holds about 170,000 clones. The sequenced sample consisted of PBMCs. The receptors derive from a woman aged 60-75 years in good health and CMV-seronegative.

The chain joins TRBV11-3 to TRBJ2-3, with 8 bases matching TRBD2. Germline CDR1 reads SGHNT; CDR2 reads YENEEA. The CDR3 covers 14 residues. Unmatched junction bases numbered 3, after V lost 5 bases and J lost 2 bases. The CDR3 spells CASSPGGATDTQYF. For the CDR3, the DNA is TGTGCCAGCAGCCCCGGGGGGGCCACAGATACGCAGTATTTT.

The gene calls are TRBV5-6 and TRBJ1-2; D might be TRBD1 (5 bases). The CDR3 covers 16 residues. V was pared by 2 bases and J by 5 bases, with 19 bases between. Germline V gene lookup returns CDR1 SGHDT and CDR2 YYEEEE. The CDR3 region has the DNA TGTGCCAGCAGCTTAGGGGTGGCAGGGTACAAGTATGGCTACACCTTC. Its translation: CASSLGVAGYKYGYTF.

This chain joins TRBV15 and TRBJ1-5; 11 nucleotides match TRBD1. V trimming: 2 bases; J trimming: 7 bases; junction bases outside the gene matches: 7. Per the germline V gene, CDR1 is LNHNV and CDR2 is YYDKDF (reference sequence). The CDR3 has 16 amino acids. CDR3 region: CATSRTGTGGGQPQHF. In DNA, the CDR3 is TGTGCCACCAGCAGAACCGGGACAGGGGGTGGACAGCCCCAGCATTTT.

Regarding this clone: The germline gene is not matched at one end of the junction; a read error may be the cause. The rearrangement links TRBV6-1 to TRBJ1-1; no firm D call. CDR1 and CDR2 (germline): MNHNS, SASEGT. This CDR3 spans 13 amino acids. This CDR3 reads CASSEVGLTGAFF. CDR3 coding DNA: TGTGCCAGCAGTGAAGTCGGACTTACTGGAGCTTTCTTT.

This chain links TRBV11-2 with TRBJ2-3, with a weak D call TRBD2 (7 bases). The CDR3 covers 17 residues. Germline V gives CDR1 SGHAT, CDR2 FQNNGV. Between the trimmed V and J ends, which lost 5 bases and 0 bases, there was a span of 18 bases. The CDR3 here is CASSTRGGQGSTDTQYF. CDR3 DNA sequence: TGTGCCAGCAGCACCCGGGGAGGGCAGGGGAGCACAGATACGCAGTATTTT.

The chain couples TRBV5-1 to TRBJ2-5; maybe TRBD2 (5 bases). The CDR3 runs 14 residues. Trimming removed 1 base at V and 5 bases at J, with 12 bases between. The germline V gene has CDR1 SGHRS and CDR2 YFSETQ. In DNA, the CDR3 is TGCGCCAGCAGCTTGTACGGGATAGAGGAGACCCAGTACTTC. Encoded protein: CASSLYGIEETQYF.

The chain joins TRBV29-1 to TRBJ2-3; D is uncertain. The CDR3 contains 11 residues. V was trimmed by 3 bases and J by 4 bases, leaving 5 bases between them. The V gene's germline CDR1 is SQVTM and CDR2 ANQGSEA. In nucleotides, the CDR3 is TGCAGCGTTGACCGCGCAGATACGCAGTATTTT. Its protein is CSVDRADTQYF.

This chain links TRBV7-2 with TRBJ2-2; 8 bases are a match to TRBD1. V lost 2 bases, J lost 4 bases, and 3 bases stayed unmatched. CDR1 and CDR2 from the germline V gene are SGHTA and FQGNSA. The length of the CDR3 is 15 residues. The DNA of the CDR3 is TGTGCCAGCAGCTTAAACAGGGGGTCCACCGGGGAGCTGTTTTTT. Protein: CASSLNRGSTGELFF. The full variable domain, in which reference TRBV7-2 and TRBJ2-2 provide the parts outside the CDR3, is GAGVSQSPSNKVTEKGKDVELRCDPISGHTALYWYRQSLGQGLEFLIYFQGNSAPDKSGLPSDRFSAERTGGSVSTLTIQRTQQEDSAVYLCASSLNRGSTGELFFGEGSRLTVL.

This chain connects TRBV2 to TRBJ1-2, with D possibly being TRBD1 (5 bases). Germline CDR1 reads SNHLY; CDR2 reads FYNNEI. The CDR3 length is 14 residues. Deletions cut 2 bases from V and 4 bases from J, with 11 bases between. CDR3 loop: CASSEWGETYGYTF. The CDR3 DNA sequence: TGTGCCAGCAGTGAATGGGGGGAAACCTATGGCTACACCTTC.

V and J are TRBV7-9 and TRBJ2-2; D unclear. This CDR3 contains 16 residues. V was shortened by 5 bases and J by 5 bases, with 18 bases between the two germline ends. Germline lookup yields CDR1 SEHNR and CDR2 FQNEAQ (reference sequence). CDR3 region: CASSPFGGSATGELFF. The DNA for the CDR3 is TGTGCCAGCAGCCCATTCGGCGGTTCAGCGACCGGGGAGCTGTTTTTT.

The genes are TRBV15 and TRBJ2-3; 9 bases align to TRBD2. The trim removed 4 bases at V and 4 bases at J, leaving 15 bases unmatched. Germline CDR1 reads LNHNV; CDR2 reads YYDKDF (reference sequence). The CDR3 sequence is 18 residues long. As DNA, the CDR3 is TGTGCCACCAGCACACCAGGGGGGGGACTAGCCGTCTCAGATACGCAGTATTTT. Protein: CATSTPGGGLAVSDTQYF.

This CDR3 is CSVARGGSETEAFF. The CDR3 coding sequence is TGCAGCGTCGCGCGGGGGGGGTCGGAGACTGAAGCTTTCTTT. The rearrangement links TRBV29-1 to TRBJ1-1, with D perhaps TRBD1 (5 bases). V lost 6 bases, J lost 5 bases, and 19 bases lay in between. This CDR3 has 14 amino acids. Germline lookup yields CDR1 SQVTM and CDR2 ANQGSEA.